This T cell receptor (beta chain) was documented in a study of blood T cells in healthy people across ages (dated by TCRdb to about 2015). Background for the entire study: In model experiments, template switching captured about one uniquely barcoded TCR beta cDNA molecule for every two T cells. Four age groups were formed from the donors: young (average roughly 16 years), middle-aged (less than 40), aged (roughly 58) and long-lived (82). Age-related changes in TCR beta repertoire diversity were measured in the study by deep sequencing normalized with unique cDNA molecular identifiers. Two additional independent replicas of 1 million unique cDNA reads from the same blood draw were analyzed for two donors (one aged 18 to 30 and one aged 80 or older). To avoid experimental bias, donors of different ages were randomly spread across the sequencing lanes.

For this clonotype: It lacks a known antigen. Per-nucleotide qualities are absent, and no much larger clonotype sits a single base away.

Library construction relied on 5' RACE. The sequencing machine was an Illumina HiSeq 2500. A second roughly 6 to 11 cycle PCR used a sample-barcoded 5' primer and a J-beta primer mix. Each TCR beta cDNA molecule received a unique molecular identifier from a template-switch 5' adaptor carrying 12 random nucleotides. At least 3 million CDR3-containing paired-end reads were obtained from each sample. First-strand cDNA synthesis was performed from all RNA using the Mint cDNA synthesis kit, with priming by a TRBC-specific oligonucleotide. Following uracil-DNA glycosylase treatment, all cDNA underwent a first 18-cycle PCR with the universal primers M1SS and BC2_uni_R. Turning to the authors' computational methods: Normalization of each sample was performed by random selection of 1 million high-quality reads, each carrying a distinct molecular identifier. Reads with shared molecular identifiers were discarded instead of being binned into consensus sequences. CDR3 identification, clonotype clustering and error correction used MiTCR with a Q25 quality threshold and the strictest error-elimination algorithm. A nonparametric unseen species model using Euler transformation provided a lower-bound estimate of total TCR beta diversity. TCRdb passed the public sequencing reads through fastp at Q25 and MiXCR, retaining productive beta sequences. Identical CDR3 protein sequences are pooled into one entry, listed with their most common genes and DNA. In this record, the V and J calls reflect TCRdb's handling and not the investigators' own analysis. In this sample the table shows hundreds of thousands of distinct CDR3 sequences, 40% to 45% of which occur a single time. Roughly 19% of the sample is held by the ten biggest clonotypes.

The full study reports these points: Since profiling was done on bulk unsorted PBMCs, naive and antigen-experienced compartments could not be conclusively compared. Observed TCR beta diversity correlated strongly with the percentage of naive T cells measured by flow cytometry. Estimates of total diversity from one million sequenced T cells were regarded as lower bounds and underestimates. The CMV infection status of donors was not known, potentially confounding age-related changes in expanded clonotypes. Observed TCR beta diversity per million T cells fell roughly linearly with age, and a significant reduction was already apparent by age around 40. Compared with the aged group, the long-lived group had more naive CD4+ T cells, fewer expanded clones and increased TCR diversity, suggesting age selection.

The donors were 40 or so Caucasian individuals from Russia, aged roughly 6 to 100 years, who were systemically healthy. Around 10 milliliters of peripheral blood were drawn from each donor into EDTA-treated Vacutainer tubes. Ficoll-Paque density-gradient centrifugation was used to isolate PBMCs, with at least 6 million per sample. Trizol reagent was used to extract total RNA from the PBMCs, yielding at least 5.5 micrograms per sample. For every donor, an aliquot of PBMCs went through flow cytometry to measure the percentages of naive CD45RAhigh/CD27high T cells. Cut back by 5 bases and 0 bases, the V and J ends lie 17 bases apart. The CDR3 contains 17 residues, cysteine and phenylalanine counted. Of the read, only the CDR3 DNA is kept; its 51 bases are in frame from base 1.

The origin of this receptor is a woman aged 60-70 years in good health. The sample comprised blood. The chain links TRBV12-3 or TRBV12-4 with TRBJ2-1; 5 matching bases give a weak D call of TRBD2. The CDR3 has the sequence CASSPRGGLSSYNEQFF. Here is the DNA: TGTGCCAGCAGTCCCCGCGGCGGGCTGAGCTCCTACAATGAGCAGTTCTTC.